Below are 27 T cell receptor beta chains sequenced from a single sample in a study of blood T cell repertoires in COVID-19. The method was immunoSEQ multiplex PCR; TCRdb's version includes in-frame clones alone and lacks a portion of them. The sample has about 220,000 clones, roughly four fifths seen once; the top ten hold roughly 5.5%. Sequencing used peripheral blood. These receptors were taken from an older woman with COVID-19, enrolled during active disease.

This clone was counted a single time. This CDR3 is CASTTQRDIGGYTF. The CDR3 nucleotides read TGTGCCAGCACTACACAGAGGGACATTGGAGGCTACACCTTC. The gene calls are TRBV7-9 and TRBJ1-2, with a weak D call TRBD1 (6 bases). Trimming removed 7 bases at V and 8 bases at J, with 20 bases between. The CDR3 extends over 14 amino acids. Looked up from germline, CDR1 is SEHNR and CDR2 is FQNEAQ (reference sequence).

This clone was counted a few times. For the CDR3, the DNA is TGCAGCGTTGACAGGATATTGACAGGGGGAAGCTACACCTTC. The encoded protein is CSVDRILTGGSYTF. This chain connects TRBV29-1 to TRBJ1-2, with TRBD1 matching over 9 bases. CDR1 is SQVTM and CDR2 is ANQGSEA in the germline V gene. The CDR3 sequence is 14 residues long. The junction had 11 bases not matched to a gene; V was cut back by 3 bases and J by 9 bases.

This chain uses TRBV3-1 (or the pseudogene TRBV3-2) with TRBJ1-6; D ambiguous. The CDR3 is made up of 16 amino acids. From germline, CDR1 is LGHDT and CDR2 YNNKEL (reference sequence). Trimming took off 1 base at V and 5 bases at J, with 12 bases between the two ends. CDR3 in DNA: TGTGCCAGCAGCCAAGTCTCCGTTTCTAATAATTCACCCCTCCACTTT. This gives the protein CASSQVSVSNNSPLHF.

The CDR3: CASSLEGGRGYTF. The CDR3 DNA is TGCGCCAGCAGCTTGGAAGGGGGCCGAGGCTACACCTTC. The chain recombines TRBV5-1 with TRBJ1-2; 7 positions match TRBD1. Germline-derived CDR1 and CDR2 are SGHRS and YFSETQ. There are 13 residues in the CDR3. Losses at the gene ends were 0 bases for V and 8 bases for J; bases not matched to a gene: 4.

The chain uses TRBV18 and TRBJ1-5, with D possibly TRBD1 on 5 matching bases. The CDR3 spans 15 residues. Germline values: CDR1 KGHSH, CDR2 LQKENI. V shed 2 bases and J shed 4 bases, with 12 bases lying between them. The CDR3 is CASSPDSGPNQPQHF. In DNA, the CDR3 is TGTGCCAGCTCACCAGACAGCGGGCCTAATCAGCCCCAGCATTTT.

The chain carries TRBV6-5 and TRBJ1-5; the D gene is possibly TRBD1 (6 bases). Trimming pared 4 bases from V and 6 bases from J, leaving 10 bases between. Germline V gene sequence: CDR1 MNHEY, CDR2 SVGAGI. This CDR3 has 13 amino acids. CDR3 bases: TGTGCCAGCAGTTCAGGGGTGAGTCAGCCCCAGCATTTT. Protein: CASSSGVSQPQHF.

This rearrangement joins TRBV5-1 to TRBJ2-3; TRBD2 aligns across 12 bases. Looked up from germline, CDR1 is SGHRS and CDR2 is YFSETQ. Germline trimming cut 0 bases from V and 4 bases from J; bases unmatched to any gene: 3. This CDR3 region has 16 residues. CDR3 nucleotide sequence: TGCGCCAGCAGCTTGGCCCTAGCGGGAGGGTCAGATACGCAGTATTTT. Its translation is CASSLALAGGSDTQYF.

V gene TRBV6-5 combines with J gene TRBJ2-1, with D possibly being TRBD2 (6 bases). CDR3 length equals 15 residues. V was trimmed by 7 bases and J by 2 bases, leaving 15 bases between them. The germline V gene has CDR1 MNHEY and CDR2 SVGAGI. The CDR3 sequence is CASTSPGGAYNEQFF. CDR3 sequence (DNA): TGTGCCAGCACCTCTCCCGGAGGGGCCTACAATGAGCAGTTCTTC.

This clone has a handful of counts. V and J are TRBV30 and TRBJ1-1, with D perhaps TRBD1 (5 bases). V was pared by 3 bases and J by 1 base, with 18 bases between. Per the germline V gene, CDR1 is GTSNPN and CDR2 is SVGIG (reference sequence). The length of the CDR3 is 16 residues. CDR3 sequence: CAWRVETVGANTEAFF. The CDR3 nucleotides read TGTGCCTGGAGGGTAGAAACAGTAGGGGCGAACACTGAAGCTTTCTTT.

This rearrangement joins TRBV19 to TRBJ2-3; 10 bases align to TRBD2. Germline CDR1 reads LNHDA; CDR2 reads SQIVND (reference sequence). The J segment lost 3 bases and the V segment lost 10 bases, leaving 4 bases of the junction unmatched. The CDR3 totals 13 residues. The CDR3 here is CATSGSGTDTQYF. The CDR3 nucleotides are TGTGCCACTAGCGGGAGTGGGACAGATACGCAGTATTTT.

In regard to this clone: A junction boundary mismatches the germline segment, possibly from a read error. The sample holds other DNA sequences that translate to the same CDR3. CDR3 sequence: CASSQGTGGQPQHF. The DNA for the CDR3 is TGTGCCAGCAGTCAAGGGACAGGCGGGCAGCCCCAGCATTTT. This rearrangement joins TRBV3-1 (or the pseudogene TRBV3-2) to TRBJ1-5, with 8 bases lining up with TRBD1. Germline V gene lookup returns CDR1 LGHDT and CDR2 YNNKEL (reference sequence). The CDR3 is 14 amino acids.

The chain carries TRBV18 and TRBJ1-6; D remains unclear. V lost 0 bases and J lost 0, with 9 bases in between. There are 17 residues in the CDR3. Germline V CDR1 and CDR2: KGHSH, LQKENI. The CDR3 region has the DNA TGTGCCAGCTCACCACCACAGTCGAGCTCCTATAATTCACCCCTCCACTTT. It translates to CASSPPQSSSYNSPLHF.

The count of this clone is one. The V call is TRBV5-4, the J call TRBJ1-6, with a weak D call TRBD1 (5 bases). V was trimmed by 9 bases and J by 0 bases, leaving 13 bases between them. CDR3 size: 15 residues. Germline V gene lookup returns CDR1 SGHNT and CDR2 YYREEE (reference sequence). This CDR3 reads CATTRGSSYNSPLHF. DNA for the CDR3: TGTGCCACCACACGGGGGAGCTCCTATAATTCACCCCTCCACTTT.

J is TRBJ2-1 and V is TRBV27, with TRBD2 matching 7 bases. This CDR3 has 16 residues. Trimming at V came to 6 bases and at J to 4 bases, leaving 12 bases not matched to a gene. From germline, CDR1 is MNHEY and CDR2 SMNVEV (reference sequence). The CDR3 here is CASSRLAGSGYNEQFF. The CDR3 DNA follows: TGTGCCAGCAGCCGTTTAGCGGGTTCTGGGTACAATGAGCAGTTCTTC.

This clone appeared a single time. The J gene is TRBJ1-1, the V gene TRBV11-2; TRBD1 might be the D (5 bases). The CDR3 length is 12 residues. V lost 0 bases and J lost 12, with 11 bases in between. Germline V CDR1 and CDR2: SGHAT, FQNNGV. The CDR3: CASSLEGAQPFF. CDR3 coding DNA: TGTGCCAGCAGCTTAGAAGGGGCCCAGCCTTTCTTT.

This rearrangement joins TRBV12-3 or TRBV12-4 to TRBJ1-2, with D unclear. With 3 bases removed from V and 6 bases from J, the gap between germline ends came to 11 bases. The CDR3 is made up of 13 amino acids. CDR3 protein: CASSLGGPDGYTF. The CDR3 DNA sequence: TGTGCCAGCAGTTTGGGTGGGCCGGATGGCTACACCTTC.

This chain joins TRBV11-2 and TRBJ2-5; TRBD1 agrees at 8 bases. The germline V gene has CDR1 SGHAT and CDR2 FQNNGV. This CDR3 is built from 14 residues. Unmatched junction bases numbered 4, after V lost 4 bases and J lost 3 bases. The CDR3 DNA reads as TGTGCCAGCAGCTCTTACAGGGGGAAAGAGACCCAGTACTTC. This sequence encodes CASSSYRGKETQYF.

CDR3 region: CASSQGPHSGQNEKLFF. CDR3 in DNA: TGTGCCAGCAGCCAAGGTCCCCATTCGGGACAGAATGAAAAACTGTTTTTT. This chain uses TRBV3-1 (or the pseudogene TRBV3-2) with TRBJ1-4, with TRBD1 identical over 7 bases. V lost 1 base, J lost 5 bases, and 10 bases stayed unmatched. The CDR3 is 17 residues long. The germline V gene encodes CDR1 LGHDT and CDR2 YNNKEL (reference sequence).

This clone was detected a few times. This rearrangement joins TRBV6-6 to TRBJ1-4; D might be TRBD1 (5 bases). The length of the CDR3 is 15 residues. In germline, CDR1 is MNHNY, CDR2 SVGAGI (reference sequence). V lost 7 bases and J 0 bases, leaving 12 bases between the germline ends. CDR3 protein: CASTRGSATNEKLFF. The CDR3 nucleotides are TGTGCCAGCACAAGGGGATCCGCAACTAATGAAAAACTGTTTTTT.

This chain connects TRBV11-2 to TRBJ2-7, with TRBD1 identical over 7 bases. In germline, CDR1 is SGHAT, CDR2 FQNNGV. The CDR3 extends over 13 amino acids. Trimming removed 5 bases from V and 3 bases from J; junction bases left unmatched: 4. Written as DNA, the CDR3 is TGTGCCAGCAGCCCAGACAGGGACTACGAGCAGTACTTC. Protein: CASSPDRDYEQYF.

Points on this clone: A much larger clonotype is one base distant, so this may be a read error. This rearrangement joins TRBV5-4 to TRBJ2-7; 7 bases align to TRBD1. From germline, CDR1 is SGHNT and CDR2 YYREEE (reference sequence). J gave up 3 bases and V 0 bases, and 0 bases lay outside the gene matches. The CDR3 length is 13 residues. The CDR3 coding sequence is TGTGCCAGCAGCTTGGACAGGGGCTACGAGCAGTACTTC. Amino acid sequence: CASSLDRGYEQYF.

The CDR3 sequence is CASSRDGGSYYGYTF. The CDR3 DNA sequence: TGTGCCAGCAGCCGAGACGGGGGGAGTTACTATGGCTACACCTTC. This sequence joins TRBV5-5 and TRBJ1-2, with TRBD1 as a possible D gene (5 bases). V lost 4 bases to trimming and J lost 3 bases, with 16 bases between them. Germline CDR1 reads SGHKS; CDR2 reads YYEKEE (reference sequence). CDR3 length equals 15 residues.

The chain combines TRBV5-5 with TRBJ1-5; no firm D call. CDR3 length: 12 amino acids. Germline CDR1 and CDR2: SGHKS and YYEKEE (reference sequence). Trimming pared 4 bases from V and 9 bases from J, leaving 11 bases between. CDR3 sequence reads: CASSPWGGPQHF. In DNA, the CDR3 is TGTGCCAGCAGCCCCTGGGGAGGGCCCCAGCATTTT.

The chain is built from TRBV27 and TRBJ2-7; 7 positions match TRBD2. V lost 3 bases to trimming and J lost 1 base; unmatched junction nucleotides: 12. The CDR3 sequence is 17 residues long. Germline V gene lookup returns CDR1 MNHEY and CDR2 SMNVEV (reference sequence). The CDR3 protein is CASSFIGGASGSYEQYF. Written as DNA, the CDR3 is TGTGCCAGCAGTTTTATCGGCGGGGCTAGCGGATCCTACGAGCAGTACTTC.

CDR3 in amino acids: CASSEGRRGEKLFF. The CDR3 DNA sequence: TGTGCCAGCAGTGAAGGCAGGAGGGGTGAAAAACTGTTTTTT. The genes are TRBV25-1 and TRBJ1-4; the D gene is possibly TRBD1 (5 bases). Germline CDR1 and CDR2: MGHDK and SYGVNS. The CDR3 contains 14 residues. Trimming left V 2 bases short and J 7 bases short, with 11 bases between.

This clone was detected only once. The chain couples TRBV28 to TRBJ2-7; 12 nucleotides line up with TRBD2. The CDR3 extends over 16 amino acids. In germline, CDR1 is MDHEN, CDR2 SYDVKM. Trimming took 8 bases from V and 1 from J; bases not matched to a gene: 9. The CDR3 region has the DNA TGTGCCAGCGCCGGGACTAGCGGGTTTGATTCCTACGAGCAGTACTTC. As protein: CASAGTSGFDSYEQYF.

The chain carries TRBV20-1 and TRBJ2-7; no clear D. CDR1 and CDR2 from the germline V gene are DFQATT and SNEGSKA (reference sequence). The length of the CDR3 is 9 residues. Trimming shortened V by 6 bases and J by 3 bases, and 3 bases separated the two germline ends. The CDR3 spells CSAIYEQYF. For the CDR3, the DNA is TGCAGTGCCATCTACGAGCAGTACTTC.